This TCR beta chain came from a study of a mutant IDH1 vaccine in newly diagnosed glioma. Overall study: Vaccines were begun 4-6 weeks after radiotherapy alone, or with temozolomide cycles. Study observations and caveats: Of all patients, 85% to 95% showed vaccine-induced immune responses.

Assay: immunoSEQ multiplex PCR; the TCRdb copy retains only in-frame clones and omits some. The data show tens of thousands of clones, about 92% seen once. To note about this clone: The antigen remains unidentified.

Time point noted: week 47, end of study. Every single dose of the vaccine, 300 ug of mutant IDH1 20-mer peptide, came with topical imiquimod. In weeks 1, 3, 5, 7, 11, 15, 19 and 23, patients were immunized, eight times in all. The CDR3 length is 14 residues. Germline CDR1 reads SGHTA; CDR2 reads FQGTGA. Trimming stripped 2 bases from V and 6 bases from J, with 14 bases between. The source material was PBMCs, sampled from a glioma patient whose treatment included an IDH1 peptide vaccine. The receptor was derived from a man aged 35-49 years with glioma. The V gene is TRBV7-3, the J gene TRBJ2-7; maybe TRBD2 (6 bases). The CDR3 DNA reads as TGTGCCAGCAGCTTACTTAGCGGTCTGGGCGAGCAGTACTTC. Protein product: CASSLLSGLGEQYF.